These 30 T cell receptor beta chains were all obtained from the same sample, sequenced in a study of T cell responses to AZD1222 COVID-19 vaccine. Libraries were prepared by immunoSEQ multiplex PCR; TCRdb keeps only in-frame clonotypes and omits some of them. The table shows some 150,000 clones, with 90% occurring only once. Source: peripheral blood, taken 28 days after the second AZD1222 dose. These receptors all come from an adult who received the AZD1222 COVID-19 vaccine.

This clone was seen only a few times. The chain joins TRBV7-9 to TRBJ1-1; D is perhaps TRBD1 (6 bases). The germline V gene has CDR1 SEHNR and CDR2 FQNEAQ (reference sequence). The V gene lost 5 bases and the J gene lost 1 base, with 14 bases spanning the gap. This CDR3 has 15 residues. As DNA, the CDR3 is TGTGCCAGCAGCGAAGACTCCAGGGGGAACACTGAAGCTTTCTTT. It is translated as CASSEDSRGNTEAFF.

The V call is TRBV27, the J call TRBJ2-1; perhaps TRBD1 as D (6 bases). V lost 2 bases to trimming and J lost 10 bases, with 6 bases between them. Germline V gene sequence: CDR1 MNHEY, CDR2 SMNVEV (reference sequence). The CDR3 covers 11 residues. The CDR3 region has the DNA TGTGCCAGCAGTTTAGGACAGGAGCAGTTCTTC. Its translation is CASSLGQEQFF.

This chain uses TRBV15 with TRBJ1-6; no definite D call. The CDR3 consists of 13 residues. Trimming removed 1 base at V and 9 bases at J, with 7 bases between. Germline V CDR1 and CDR2: LNHNV, YYDKDF (reference sequence). The CDR3 is CATSRGSGSPLHF. DNA for the CDR3: TGTGCCACCAGCAGAGGATCGGGTTCACCCCTCCACTTT.

Points on this clone: Germline is not matched at one junction end, which may reflect a read error. The J gene is TRBJ1-2, the V gene TRBV9; D not certain. The germline gives CDR1 SGDLS, CDR2 YYNGEE. The CDR3 spans 10 residues. The CDR3 is CASSVVPPIF. The CDR3 bases are TGTGCCAGCAGCGTAGTCCCTCCAATCTTC.

This clone was observed a few times. The CDR3 bases are TGTGCCAGCAGCTTGGACGGGGCCTACGAGCAGTACTTC. It yields the protein CASSLDGAYEQYF. The rearrangement uses TRBV5-6 and TRBJ2-7, with TRBD2 as a possible D gene (5 bases). The CDR3 sequence is 13 residues long. From germline, CDR1 is SGHDT and CDR2 YYEEEE. V was pared by 0 bases and J by 2 bases, with 6 bases between.

This chain links TRBV21-1 with TRBJ2-7. TRBV21-1 is termed a pseudogene. The CDR3 spans 18 residues. CDR3: CASSVKQGVRDGDYEQYF. In DNA form, the CDR3 reads TGTGCCAGCAGTGTCAAGCAAGGGGTCCGGGATGGGGACTACGAGCAGTACTTC.

The chain employs TRBV6-5 and TRBJ1-2, with TRBD1 matching 9 bases. The V segment lost 4 bases and the J segment 13 bases; nucleotides outside the gene matches: 10. CDR1 MNHEY and CDR2 SVGAGI come from the germline V gene. CDR3 size: 13 residues. The CDR3 sequence is CASSSGQGGRGTF. DNA for the CDR3: TGTGCCAGCAGTTCGGGACAGGGAGGAAGGGGCACCTTC.

This chain uses TRBV6-1 with TRBJ1-1, with 7 bases lining up with TRBD1. The J segment lost 5 bases and the V segment lost 3 bases, leaving 6 bases of the junction unmatched. The CDR3 runs to 14 residues. The germline V gene encodes CDR1 MNHNS and CDR2 SASEGT. The CDR3 spells CASSDGPGGTEAFF. For the CDR3, the DNA is TGTGCCAGCAGTGACGGGCCAGGGGGGACTGAAGCTTTCTTT.

J is TRBJ2-1 and V is TRBV29-1, with D unclear. The V gene lost 1 base and the J gene lost 3 bases, with 7 bases spanning the gap. In germline, CDR1 is SQVTM, CDR2 ANQGSEA. The CDR3 has 13 residues. This chain's CDR3 is CSVEGTGYNEQFF. As DNA, the CDR3 is TGCAGCGTTGAAGGGACGGGCTACAATGAGCAGTTCTTC.

This sequence joins TRBV6-5 and TRBJ1-3; D is unclear. This CDR3 is built from 12 residues. Germline lookup yields CDR1 MNHEY and CDR2 SVGAGI. Between the trimmed V and J ends, which lost 2 bases and 4 bases, there was a span of 3 bases. The CDR3 DNA follows: TGTGCCAGCAGTTACAAAGGAAACACCATATATTTT. It translates to CASSYKGNTIYF.

This clone has a count of ten or more. This sequence joins TRBV13 and TRBJ2-1, with D uncertain. Germline loops: CDR1 PRHDT, CDR2 FYEKMQ (reference sequence). The CDR3 length is 14 residues. V lost 1 base and J 4 bases, leaving 8 bases between the germline ends. CDR3 nucleotides: TGTGCCAGCAGCTTAGAGGGCCAGTACAATGAGCAGTTCTTC. Its translation is CASSLEGQYNEQFF.

The V call is TRBV7-2, the J call TRBJ2-5; D is unclear. V was cut by 5 bases and J by 5 bases, with 15 bases left in between. This CDR3 has 14 residues. CDR1 is SGHTA, CDR2 FQGNSA, per germline. CDR3 sequence: CASSPQAVGETQYF. CDR3 DNA: TGTGCCAGCAGCCCCCAGGCAGTTGGGGAGACCCAGTACTTC.

The V and J genes are TRBV6-5 and TRBJ1-2; 7 bases fit TRBD1. V lost 8 bases and J lost 2; bases outside the gene matches: 5. Germline-derived CDR1 and CDR2 are MNHEY and SVGAGI. This CDR3 contains 13 residues. Here the CDR3 DNA reads TGTGCCAGCCCTACAGGGGAAAACTATGGCTACACCTTC. The encoded protein is CASPTGENYGYTF.

The V gene is TRBV27, the J gene TRBJ2-3, with no clear D. V shed 6 bases and J shed 4 bases, with 14 bases lying between them. The CDR3 covers 14 residues. Germline V gives CDR1 MNHEY, CDR2 SMNVEV (reference sequence). Here the CDR3 reads CASSPPRAADTQYF. For the CDR3, the DNA is TGTGCCAGCAGCCCACCCCGGGCGGCAGATACGCAGTATTTT.

The chain uses TRBV2 and TRBJ2-7; 11 bases align to TRBD2. The CDR3 runs 14 residues. With 7 bases clipped from V and 3 bases from J, the junction kept 5 bases outside the gene matches. Germline CDR1 reads SNHLY; CDR2 reads FYNNEI. For the CDR3, the DNA is TGTGCCAGCACAAGACTAGCGGGGAACTACGAGCAGTACTTC. Encoded protein: CASTRLAGNYEQYF.

The chain employs TRBV11-2 and TRBJ2-2, with D tentatively TRBD2 (5 bases). This CDR3 contains 13 residues. Germline assignment: CDR1 SGHAT and CDR2 FQNNGV. Trimming removed 0 bases at V and 6 bases at J, with 5 bases between. CDR3 amino acids: CASSLEGAGELFF. The DNA of the CDR3 is TGTGCCAGCAGCTTAGAGGGAGCCGGGGAGCTGTTTTTT.

The rearrangement joins TRBV7-2 to TRBJ1-2; no clear D. V was pared by 2 bases and J by 3 bases, with 10 bases between. This CDR3 is 14 amino acids long. Germline CDR1 SGHTA, CDR2 FQGNSA. CDR3 loop: CASSLSGRHYGYTF. CDR3 in DNA: TGTGCCAGCAGCTTATCGGGCCGCCACTATGGCTACACCTTC.

This clone was observed a few times. This chain joins TRBV7-2 and TRBJ2-2, with 11 nucleotides matching TRBD2. CDR1 is SGHTA, CDR2 FQGNSA, per germline. CDR3 size: 17 residues. With V trimmed by 0 bases and J by 5 bases, 5 bases remained unmatched. The DNA for the CDR3 is TGTGCCAGCAGCTTAGCGCCGGCTAGCGGGAGGACCGGGGAGCTGTTTTTT. This codes for CASSLAPASGRTGELFF.

V gene TRBV29-1 combines with J gene TRBJ1-1, with D perhaps TRBD1 (5 bases). V lost 4 bases and J 6 bases, leaving 9 bases between the germline ends. The CDR3 has 11 amino acids. The V gene's germline CDR1 is SQVTM and CDR2 ANQGSEA. The CDR3 coding sequence is TGCAGCGTTGTAGGGGTCGCTGAAGCTTTCTTT. It specifies CSVVGVAEAFF.

The chain employs TRBV6-5 and TRBJ2-7, with TRBD2 identical over 7 bases. V was clipped by 6 bases and J by 4 bases; unmatched bases: 9. The CDR3 totals 14 residues. CDR1 is MNHEY and CDR2 is SVGAGI in the germline V gene. The CDR3 coding sequence is TGTGCCAGCAGGGAGCGGGGAAGGGCTTACGAGCAGTACTTC. Amino acids: CASRERGRAYEQYF.

DNA of the CDR3: TGTGCCAGCAGCTTAACCCCCGTGGGTGGAACTGAAGCTTTCTTT. This encodes CASSLTPVGGTEAFF. The chain has TRBV7-9 and TRBJ1-1, with no clear D. The V end lost 2 bases, the J end lost 5 bases, and 15 bases lay between the germline ends. The germline gives CDR1 SEHNR, CDR2 FQNEAQ (reference sequence). The CDR3 length is 15 residues.

In its sample, this clone was seen once. The chain has TRBV30 and TRBJ2-1; possible D gene TRBD2, 6 bases. CDR3 size: 14 residues. Per germline, CDR1 GTSNPN and CDR2 SVGIG (reference sequence). V was cut by 0 bases and J by 8 bases, with 14 bases left in between. Written as DNA, the CDR3 is TGTGCCTGGAGTGTTAGCGGCTGGGGGGATGAGCAGTTCTTC. Translation gives CAWSVSGWGDEQFF.

In its sample, this clone was seen once. The rearrangement links TRBV5-1 to TRBJ1-1; D remains unclear. The V end was cut by 7 bases, the J end by 0 bases, with 16 bases between. The CDR3 contains 15 residues. Germline CDR1 reads SGHRS; CDR2 reads YFSETQ. CDR3 DNA sequence: TGCGCCAGCTTCCAGGATCCGGCCATGAACACTGAAGCTTTCTTT. It specifies CASFQDPAMNTEAFF. The variable domain in full, with the rest retrieved from reference TRBV5-1 and TRBJ1-1, is KAGVTQTPRYLIKTRGQQVTLSCSPISGHRSVSWYQQTPGQGLQFLFEYFSETQRNKGNFPGRFSGRQFSNSRSEMNVSTLELGDSALYLCASFQDPAMNTEAFFGQGTRLTVV.

The chain recombines TRBV9 with TRBJ2-2; D remains unclear. Germline V lookup: CDR1 SGDLS, CDR2 YYNGEE. There are 13 residues in the CDR3. V was shortened by 1 base and J by 7 bases, with 8 bases between the two germline ends. The CDR3 spells CASSVSVDGELFF. The CDR3 DNA reads TGTGCCAGCAGCGTATCCGTAGACGGGGAGCTGTTTTTT.

To note about this clone: The identical CDR3 is also encoded by other nucleotide sequences in the sample. This chain joins TRBV5-4 and TRBJ2-3; TRBD1 aligns across 8 bases. From germline, CDR1 is SGHNT and CDR2 YYREEE (reference sequence). The V segment lost 3 bases and the J segment 4 bases; nucleotides outside the gene matches: 1. The CDR3 spans 13 residues. CDR3 protein: CASSSTGADTQYF. The CDR3, as DNA: TGTGCCAGCAGCTCGACAGGGGCAGATACGCAGTATTTT.

The chain links TRBV19 to TRBJ1-1, with D unclear. From germline, CDR1 is LNHDA and CDR2 SQIVND (reference sequence). This CDR3 spans 13 amino acids. V shed 5 bases and J shed 7 bases, with 14 bases lying between them. The CDR3 spells CASSRAAKGEAFF. For the CDR3, the DNA is TGTGCCAGTAGTCGAGCAGCGAAGGGTGAAGCTTTCTTT.

This clone was counted once. The chain recombines TRBV3-1 (or the pseudogene TRBV3-2) with TRBJ2-3; D remains ambiguous. Deletions cut 5 bases from V and 5 bases from J, with 11 bases between. The CDR3 consists of 13 residues. The V gene's germline CDR1 is LGHDT and CDR2 YNNKEL (reference sequence). CDR3 sequence reads: CASSLRLEDTQYF. As DNA, the CDR3 is TGTGCCAGCAGCTTGCGGCTTGAAGATACGCAGTATTTT.

The chain combines TRBV7-9 with TRBJ1-1; a possible D gene is TRBD1 (5 bases). This CDR3 spans 17 amino acids. The germline gives CDR1 SEHNR, CDR2 FQNEAQ (reference sequence). V shed 6 bases and J shed 2 bases, with 22 bases lying between them. This chain's CDR3 is CASSSQPRVGLNTEAFF. For the CDR3, the DNA is TGTGCCAGCAGTTCCCAGCCCAGGGTTGGACTAAACACTGAAGCTTTCTTT.

The genes are TRBV7-2 and TRBJ2-3; D ambiguous. The CDR3 length is 13 residues. V lost 1 base and J lost 2, with 4 bases in between. CDR1 and CDR2 (germline): SGHTA, FQGNSA. CDR3 amino acids: CASSLGFTDTQYF. In DNA, the CDR3 is TGTGCCAGCAGCTTAGGATTCACAGATACGCAGTATTTT.

The chain employs TRBV20-1 and TRBJ1-2; D perhaps matches TRBD1 (5 bases). Germline V gene data show CDR1 as DFQATT and CDR2 as SNEGSKA (reference sequence). Trimming left V 4 bases short and J 0 bases short, with 9 bases between. This CDR3 is 13 amino acids long. This chain's CDR3 is CSATDSSNYGYTF. CDR3 nucleotide sequence: TGCAGTGCTACTGACAGTTCTAACTATGGCTACACCTTC.